The 8 T cell receptor beta chains below all came from one sample that was sequenced in a study of T cells in tuberculosis. Regarding time point: new active TB diagnosis, blood taken before or within 7 days of starting treatment. The protocol was immunoSEQ multiplex PCR, while the TCRdb copy is restricted to in-frame clones and leaves out a portion. The table has tens of thousands of clones, less than 95% seen once. The input for sequencing was PBMCs, taken at tuberculosis diagnosis. The receptors were sampled from an adult with tuberculosis.

This clone was seen a single time. The chain joins TRBV4-3 to TRBJ1-1, with 7 bases aligning to TRBD1. The CDR3 totals 16 residues. Germline V lookup: CDR1 LGHNA, CDR2 YSLEER. Unmatched junction bases numbered 9, after V lost 4 bases and J lost 1 base. The DNA of the CDR3 is TGCGCCAGCAGCCTATCTACGACAGGGCGGAACACTGAAGCTTTCTTT. Translating it yields CASSLSTTGRNTEAFF.

The chain carries TRBV5-1 and TRBJ1-3, with D maybe TRBD1 (5 bases). The CDR3 totals 16 residues. From germline, CDR1 is SGHRS and CDR2 YFSETQ. Between the trimmed V and J ends, which lost 3 bases and 0 bases, there was a span of 13 bases. CDR3 sequence: CASSSDISSSGNTIYF. CDR3 DNA sequence: TGCGCCAGCAGCTCGGACATATCGAGCTCTGGAAACACCATATATTTT.

The chain has TRBV7-6 and TRBJ2-1; D is ambiguous. Deletions cut 6 bases from V and 5 bases from J, with 14 bases between. There are 14 residues in the CDR3. In germline, CDR1 is SGHVS, CDR2 FNYEAQ. The CDR3 DNA reads TGTGCCAGCAGTCCACAGCCGGCCAACAATGAGCAGTTCTTC. This codes for CASSPQPANNEQFF.

V is TRBV28 and J is TRBJ1-2, with TRBD1 identical over 9 bases. V dropped 6 bases and J dropped 2; count of bases not matched to a gene: 7. The CDR3 runs to 15 residues. The germline V gene encodes CDR1 MDHEN and CDR2 SYDVKM. The CDR3 coding sequence is TGTGCCAGCAGCCCGAACAGGGGGCGCAACTATGGCTACACCTTC. The encoded protein is CASSPNRGRNYGYTF.

This rearrangement joins TRBV5-1 to TRBJ2-1; 15 nucleotides match TRBD2. The V segment lost 3 bases and the J segment 8 bases; nucleotides outside the gene matches: 15. The germline V gene has CDR1 SGHRS and CDR2 YFSETQ. There are 19 residues in the CDR3. The chain's CDR3 is CASSSTEWTSGGARDEQFF. The CDR3 region has the DNA TGCGCCAGCAGCTCTACGGAATGGACTAGCGGGGGGGCCAGGGATGAGCAGTTCTTC.

This chain joins TRBV15 and TRBJ2-3; 7 positions agree with TRBD2. The trim removed 0 bases at V and 2 bases at J, leaving 8 bases unmatched. Germline V gene lookup returns CDR1 LNHNV and CDR2 YYDKDF (reference sequence). CDR3 length: 17 amino acids. CDR3: CATSRDATGGTTDTQYF. CDR3 DNA: TGTGCCACCAGCAGAGATGCGACGGGGGGAACCACAGATACGCAGTATTTT.

The chain carries TRBV5-4 and TRBJ1-6; the D gene is possibly TRBD1 (5 bases). This CDR3 is 16 amino acids long. Between the trimmed V and J ends, which lost 4 bases and 6 bases, there was a span of 17 bases. Germline-derived CDR1 and CDR2 are SGHNT and YYREEE (reference sequence). The CDR3 is CASSPIGDQGNSPLHF. CDR3 coding DNA: TGTGCCAGCAGCCCCATAGGGGATCAGGGTAATTCACCCCTCCACTTT.

The chain recombines TRBV30 with TRBJ2-1; D call uncertain. CDR3 length equals 12 residues. The germline V gene has CDR1 GTSNPN and CDR2 SVGIG (reference sequence). Trimming shortened V by 2 bases and J by 5 bases, and 7 bases separated the two germline ends. As DNA, the CDR3 is TGTGCCTGGAGTATCGTCCACAATGAGCAGTTCTTC. It is translated as CAWSIVHNEQFF.